This paragraph reports one T cell receptor (beta chain). The germline CDR1 and CDR2 sequences are DFQATT and SNEGSKA (reference sequence). With V trimmed by 1 base and J by 3 bases, 12 bases remained unmatched. This CDR3 comprises 19 residues. This sample was taken from a study of T cells in Graves' hyperthyroidism and ophthalmopathy. Amplification yielded TCR beta CDR3 regions, with RNA transcripts as the source. HTBI primers were employed in a first-round RT-PCR of the TCR CDR3. TCRdb fed the multiplex PCR reads into MiXCR, producing one record per CDR3 protein. This table holds 450,000 to 550,000 distinct CDR3 sequences, around 22% found once.

Source material: blood. The source is a woman under 40 with Graves' ophthalmopathy. The chain uses TRBV20-1 and TRBJ2-6; 10 nucleotides match TRBD2. For the CDR3, the DNA is TGCAGTGCTAGAGGTCAGGAACTAGCGGGACCCTATGGGGCCAACGTCCTGACTTTC. Translating it yields CSARGQELAGPYGANVLTF.